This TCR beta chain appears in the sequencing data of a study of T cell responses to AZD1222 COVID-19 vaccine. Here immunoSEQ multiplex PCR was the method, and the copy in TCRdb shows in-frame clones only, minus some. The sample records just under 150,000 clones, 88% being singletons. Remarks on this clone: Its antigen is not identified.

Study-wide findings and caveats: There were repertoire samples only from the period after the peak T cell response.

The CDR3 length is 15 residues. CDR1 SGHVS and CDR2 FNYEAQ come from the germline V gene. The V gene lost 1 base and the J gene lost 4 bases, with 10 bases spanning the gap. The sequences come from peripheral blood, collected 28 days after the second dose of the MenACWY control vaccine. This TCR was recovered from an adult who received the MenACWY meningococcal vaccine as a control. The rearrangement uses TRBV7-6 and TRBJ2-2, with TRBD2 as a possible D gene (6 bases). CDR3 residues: CASSLGRVSTGELFF. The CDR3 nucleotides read TGTGCCAGCAGCTTAGGGAGGGTGAGCACCGGGGAGCTGTTTTTT.